What follows are 5 T cell receptor beta chains derived from one specimen sequenced in a study of control samples from healthy donors and cancer patients. The method was immunoSEQ multiplex PCR; TCRdb's version includes in-frame clones alone and lacks a portion of them. The sample consists of 140,000 to 150,000 clones, about nine tenths of them appearing once. Sequencing was performed on blood. The receptors come from a young man in good health.

CDR3 nucleotide sequence: TGTGCCAGCAGCGTAGCAGCGGGTGACCAGGCGGCCCAGTACTTC. Translation: CASSVAAGDQAAQYF. The chain has TRBV9 and TRBJ2-5; maybe TRBD2 (6 bases). Germline CDR1 SGDLS, CDR2 YYNGEE. This CDR3 spans 15 amino acids. Trimming took off 0 bases at V and 9 bases at J, with 18 bases between the two ends.

The rearrangement uses TRBV4-3 and TRBJ1-5, with no clear D. Trimming pared 0 bases from V and 7 bases from J, leaving 13 bases between. The CDR3 sequence is 15 residues long. Germline assignment: CDR1 LGHNA and CDR2 YSLEER. Here the CDR3 reads CASSQDGGRSQPQHF. CDR3 nucleotides: TGCGCCAGCAGCCAAGATGGAGGGAGAAGCCAGCCCCAGCATTTT.

Here the CDR3 reads CATSDVGLAGASQETQYF. The CDR3 DNA sequence: TGTGCCACCAGTGATGTGGGACTAGCGGGGGCCTCCCAAGAGACCCAGTACTTC. The genes are TRBV24-1 and TRBJ2-5; 14 bases are shared with TRBD2. Per the germline V gene, CDR1 is KGHDR and CDR2 is SFDVKD. There are 18 residues in the CDR3. The trim removed 3 bases at V and 1 base at J, leaving 6 bases unmatched.

V usage is TRBV5-1 and J usage is TRBJ1-2; the D is unclear. Trimming took off 4 bases at V and 6 bases at J, with 16 bases between the two ends. This CDR3 has 14 amino acids. Germline CDR1 and CDR2: SGHRS and YFSETQ. CDR3 DNA: TGCGCCAGCAGCCTACTAAGTGAGGGTGATGGCTACACCTTC. It codes for CASSLLSEGDGYTF.

The rearrangement links TRBV5-6 to TRBJ2-7; D is possibly TRBD2 (5 bases). Germline V gene data show CDR1 as SGHDT and CDR2 as YYEEEE. The CDR3 totals 12 residues. The germline V and J ends were trimmed by 1 base and 6 bases, with 8 bases remaining between them. In nucleotides, the CDR3 is TGTGCCAGCAGCTTGACTAGTTCCGAGCAGTACTTC. Translating it yields CASSLTSSEQYF.